These 21 T cell receptor beta chains came from one sample sequenced in a study of monozygotic twins with inflammatory bowel disease. TCRdb re-called the 5' RACE reads and shows each CDR3 protein once, DNA omitted. Found here are approximately 420,000 distinct CDR3 sequences; the top ten clones hold 2% to 3%. Sequencing was done on a sample of blood. These receptors originate from a human donor with ulcerative colitis or Crohn's disease, or a healthy co-twin of an affected twin (not recorded which).

The chain combines TRBV27 with TRBJ1-1; TCRdb indicates TRBD1, and absent DNA this call remains unverified. The V gene's germline CDR1 is MNHEY and CDR2 SMNVEV (reference sequence). The CDR3 runs 17 residues. CDR3: CASSLSRVRRGNTEAFF.

The gene calls are TRBV20-1 and TRBJ2-1; TCRdb's D call, TRBD1, is unchecked because there is no DNA. The germline V gene encodes CDR1 DFQATT and CDR2 SNEGSKA (reference sequence). The CDR3 spans 14 residues. CDR3 in amino acids: CSAPGVVSNGEQFF.

The chain employs TRBV4-3 and TRBJ2-7; the TRBD1 assignment by TCRdb is unverifiable without DNA. The CDR3 is 14 residues long. Germline V gene sequence: CDR1 LGHNA, CDR2 YSLEER. CDR3 residues: CASSQEWQGYEQYF.

The chain has TRBV23-1 and TRBJ2-7; TCRdb's D call of TRBD2 is untestable without DNA. TRBV23-1 counts as an open reading frame of uncertain function. This CDR3 spans 15 amino acids. CDR3 protein: CALAGGVDRGNEQYF.

The V gene is TRBV7-3, the J gene TRBJ2-1; TCRdb returns TRBD1, unconfirmable since there is no DNA. CDR3 length: 14 amino acids. The germline CDR1 and CDR2 sequences are SGHTA and FQGTGA. CDR3 loop: CASSLRWGDNEQFF.

CDR3 region: CASSPRGHWSSYEQYF. This chain joins TRBV12-3 or TRBV12-4 and TRBJ2-7; TCRdb designates TRBD1, a call that cannot be tested without DNA. This CDR3 contains 16 residues.

The rearrangement uses TRBV7-2 and TRBJ2-1; TCRdb's D call of TRBD2 is untestable without DNA. CDR3 length: 15 residues. The germline V gene encodes CDR1 SGHTA and CDR2 FQGNSA. CDR3 amino acids: CASTLLAGPLNEQFF.

This sequence joins TRBV29-1 and TRBJ2-1; as DNA is missing, the TRBD1 call by TCRdb cannot be tested. The CDR3 has 15 residues. The germline gives CDR1 SQVTM, CDR2 ANQGSEA. The CDR3 sequence: CSAKRAGGPDNEQFF.

CDR3 loop: CASSQDWSFERDTQYF. The chain is built from TRBV3-1 and TRBJ2-3; checking the TCRdb D call of TRBD2 is not possible without DNA. The CDR3 spans 16 residues. Germline V CDR1 and CDR2: LGHDT, YNNKEL (reference sequence).

CDR3 amino acids: CASSFVLNEKLFF. The chain links TRBV12-3 or TRBV12-4 to TRBJ1-4; TCRdb designates TRBD1, a call that cannot be tested without DNA. The length of the CDR3 is 13 residues.

The CDR3 loop is CASSEASGAYEQYF. The V gene is TRBV7-2, the J gene TRBJ2-7; TCRdb reports TRBD2, a call that lacks DNA to check it against. The CDR3 covers 14 residues. Germline CDR1 is SGHTA and CDR2 is FQGNSA.

The V call is TRBV6-1, the J call TRBJ2-2; TCRdb returns TRBD2, unconfirmable since there is no DNA. Germline lookup yields CDR1 MNHNS and CDR2 SASEGT. The CDR3 has 14 residues. The chain's CDR3 is CASSPGRETGELFF.

The chain links TRBV27 to TRBJ2-5. Germline values: CDR1 MNHEY, CDR2 SMNVEV (reference sequence). The CDR3 loop spans 13 amino acids. CDR3 sequence reads: CASSSTNQETQYF.

V and J are TRBV6-5 and TRBJ2-2; TCRdb's D call of TRBD2 is untestable without DNA. The germline gives CDR1 MNHEY, CDR2 SVGAGI. The CDR3 is 17 residues long. The CDR3 spells CASSYEGTSTNTGELFF.

The chain carries TRBV9 and TRBJ2-7; TCRdb proposes TRBD1, but this gene call is untestable without DNA. The germline gives CDR1 SGDLS, CDR2 YYNGEE. The CDR3 covers 14 residues. The chain's CDR3 is CASSPRTGVYEQYF.

This chain connects TRBV12-3 or TRBV12-4 to TRBJ1-4; TCRdb reports TRBD1, a call that lacks DNA to check it against. The CDR3 is 14 amino acids. CDR3 sequence: CASSDGTGDEKLFF.

The CDR3: CASSWTGGDEKLFF. V usage is TRBV5-1 and J usage is TRBJ1-4. The CDR3 totals 14 residues. Germline V lookup: CDR1 SGHRS, CDR2 YFSETQ.

The chain combines TRBV7-9 with TRBJ1-4; TCRdb lists TRBD1, though no DNA is available to test this call. CDR3 size: 15 residues. Germline V gives CDR1 SEHNR, CDR2 FQNEAQ (reference sequence). The CDR3 protein is CASSDYRGGNEKLFF.

The CDR3 sequence is CASSDGQGHGYTF. The chain couples TRBV9 to TRBJ1-2; TCRdb selects TRBD1, and the lack of DNA leaves this call unchecked. The CDR3 has 13 residues. Germline V gives CDR1 SGDLS, CDR2 YYNGEE.

The chain employs TRBV20-1 and TRBJ2-1; TCRdb indicates TRBD2, and absent DNA this call remains unverified. The CDR3 is made up of 16 amino acids. CDR1 and CDR2 (germline): DFQATT, SNEGSKA (reference sequence). This CDR3 is CSARYRGGLTYNEQFF.

The chain uses TRBV20-1 and TRBJ1-4; TCRdb gives TRBD1 as the D gene, but with no DNA this cannot be confirmed. The CDR3 totals 13 residues. Germline CDR1 reads DFQATT; CDR2 reads SNEGSKA (reference sequence). CDR3 amino acids: CSARFRVNEKLFF.